This is a list of T cell receptor beta chains from one sample in a study of cytomegalovirus exposure and HLA in healthy donors. Sequencing used immunoSEQ multiplex PCR; TCRdb keeps in-frame clones, though not all of them. This table has approximately 100,000 clones, around 84% appearing once. Sequenced material: PBMCs. All receptors derive from a woman aged 40 to 50 in good health and CMV-seropositive. Both conserved end residues are part of each CDR3. Fields, in order: clone size, D gene, V gene, J gene, CDR3 protein, CDR3 DNA. D genes are given only for firm matches. Part of the rows lack a size; the others show once, few, many or a class for expanded clones.

-,-,TRBV2,TRBJ2-3,CASSDHTDTQYF,TGTGCCAGCAGTGACCACACAGATACGCAGTATTTT
-,-,TRBV7-9,TRBJ1-1,CASSLVNRGSGEAFF,TGTGCCAGCAGCTTAGTTAATCGGGGGAGTGGTGAAGCTTTCTTT
once,-,TRBV2,TRBJ2-3,CASSTSADTQYF,TGTGCCAGCAGTACCTCGGCAGATACGCAGTATTTT
-,-,TRBV2,TRBJ1-5,CASSPGAGSNQPQHF,TGTGCCAGCAGTCCAGGGGCCGGGAGCAATCAGCCCCAGCATTTT
-,-,TRBV6-5,TRBJ1-2,CASSPQGYGYTF,TGTGCCAGCAGTCCTCAGGGATATGGCTACACCTTC
-,TRBD1,TRBV7-9,TRBJ2-5,CASSLKGAGETQYF,TGTGCCAGCAGCTTAAAGGGGGCAGGAGAGACCCAGTACTTC
-,TRBD1,TRBV10-3,TRBJ2-5,CAISYRGQETQYF,TGTGCCATCAGCTACAGGGGTCAAGAGACCCAGTACTTC
-,-,TRBV5-6,TRBJ1-1,CASSLEPGGEAFF,TGTGCCAGCAGCTTGGAACCCGGGGGTGAAGCTTTCTTT
-,TRBD1,TRBV7-6,TRBJ2-2,CASSSGQGGTGELFF,TGTGCCAGCAGCTCGGGACAGGGGGGCACCGGGGAGCTGTTTTTT
few,TRBD1,TRBV19,TRBJ1-1,CASSVDRVGTEAFF,TGTGCCAGTAGTGTGGACAGGGTAGGCACTGAAGCTTTCTTT
few,TRBD1,TRBV6-1,TRBJ1-5,CASSAGQGDQPQHF,TGTGCCAGCAGTGCCGGACAGGGGGATCAGCCCCAGCATTTT
-,TRBD2,TRBV4-1,TRBJ2-7,CASSRGAGGPYEQYF,TGCGCCAGCAGCCGGGGAGCGGGAGGCCCCTACGAGCAGTACTTC
-,-,TRBV19,TRBJ2-1,CASTYRNGDNEQFF,TGTGCCAGTACGTATCGAAACGGGGATAATGAGCAGTTCTTC
-,-,TRBV5-6,TRBJ1-4,CASSTGTPEKLFF,TGTGCCAGCAGCACCGGGACACCGGAAAAACTGTTTTTT
-,-,TRBV6-5,TRBJ2-3,CASSPGDTQYF,TGTGCCAGCAGCCCTGGCGATACGCAGTATTTT
-,TRBD2,TRBV6-5,TRBJ2-7,CASSVAGGGNEQYF,TGTGCCAGCAGTGTAGCGGGAGGAGGCAACGAGCAGTACTTC
-,-,TRBV7-2,TRBJ1-5,CASSLGRGSNQPQHF,TGTGCCAGCAGCTTAGGGAGGGGTAGCAATCAGCCCCAGCATTTT
-,TRBD2,TRBV4-2,TRBJ2-7,CASSLGLAGVDEQYF,TGTGCCAGCAGCCTAGGACTAGCGGGAGTTGACGAGCAGTACTTC
-,-,TRBV10-3,TRBJ1-5,CAISESVEGNQPQHF,TGTGCCATCAGTGAGTCGGTCGAGGGCAATCAGCCCCAGCATTTT
-,-,TRBV11-2,TRBJ2-1,CASSLALGQYNEQFF,TGTGCCAGCAGCTTAGCCTTGGGGCAATACAATGAGCAGTTCTTC
-,TRBD1,TRBV25-1,TRBJ1-1,CASRPTGEGTEAFF,TGTGCCAGCAGACCGACAGGGGAGGGCACTGAAGCTTTCTTT
-,-,TRBV11-2,TRBJ2-1,CASSRLNRVNNEQFF,TGTGCCAGCAGCCGACTAAACAGGGTTAACAATGAGCAGTTCTTC
-,-,TRBV6-1,TRBJ2-1,CALDERPGNEQFF,TGTGCCCTTGATGAGAGGCCGGGCAATGAGCAGTTCTTC
-,TRBD1,TRBV19,TRBJ1-4,CASSTTGGWEKLFF,TGTGCCAGTAGCACAACAGGGGGGTGGGAAAAACTGTTTTTT
-,-,TRBV19,TRBJ1-6,CARPDYRKQGMISYNSPLHF,TGTGCCAGACCAGATTATCGGAAACAGGGTATGATATCCTATAATTCACCCCTCCACTTT
-,TRBD1,TRBV7-9,TRBJ1-2,CASSWGTGGLGYTF,TGTGCCAGCAGCTGGGGGACAGGGGGCTTGGGCTACACCTTC
-,TRBD2,TRBV5-8,TRBJ2-1,CASSSNTAGGPRRGQFF,TGTGCCAGCAGTTCTAACACAGCGGGAGGGCCGAGGAGGGGGCAGTTCTTC
-,-,TRBV11-2,TRBJ2-1,CASSLPGSNEQFF,TGTGCCAGCAGCTTACCAGGCTCGAATGAGCAGTTCTTC
-,-,TRBV10-3,TRBJ2-3,CAISSSTDTQYF,TGTGCCATCAGTTCAAGCACAGATACGCAGTATTTT
-,TRBD2,TRBV14,TRBJ2-7,CASSRGLAGEVFNEQYF,TGTGCCAGCAGCCGGGGACTAGCGGGAGAAGTGTTCAACGAGCAGTACTTC
-,-,TRBV5-4,TRBJ2-7,CASSLLPLREQYF,TGTGCCAGCAGCTTGTTGCCCCTGAGGGAGCAGTACTTC
-,TRBD2,TRBV5-6,TRBJ2-7,CASSPRLAAWYEQYF,TGTGCCAGCAGCCCACGACTAGCGGCCTGGTACGAGCAGTACTTC
-,-,TRBV12-2,TRBJ1-4,CASRLALSALNEKLFF,TGTGCAAGTCGCTTAGCCCTCTCAGCGCTTAATGAAAAACTGTTTTTT
-,-,TRBV12-2,TRBJ2-5,CASRLRAGGPRETQYF,TGTGCAAGTCGCTTAAGGGCGGGAGGGCCGAGAGAGACCCAGTACTTC
-,TRBD1,TRBV30,TRBJ1-1,CALGQGATDTEAFF,TGTGCCCTTGGACAGGGCGCCACCGACACTGAAGCTTTCTTT
few,-,TRBV7-9,TRBJ2-1,CASSLDEGYNEQFF,TGTGCCAGCAGCTTAGACGAGGGCTACAATGAGCAGTTCTTC
-,-,TRBV6-1,TRBJ2-2,CASSYSEAGELFF,TGTGCCAGCAGTTATAGCGAGGCCGGGGAGCTGTTTTTT
-,-,TRBV7-8,TRBJ1-1,CASSSQHDTEAFF,TGTGCCAGCAGCTCACAACACGACACTGAAGCTTTCTTT
-,TRBD2,TRBV4-1,TRBJ2-3,CASSKLAGSRDTQYF,TGCGCCAGCAGCAAACTAGCGGGAAGTCGAGATACGCAGTATTTT
once,TRBD2,TRBV7-2,TRBJ2-3,CASSHRTGGDTDTQYF,TGTGCCAGCAGCCATCGGACGGGAGGGGACACAGATACGCAGTATTTT
-,-,TRBV7-9,TRBJ2-1,CASSPVRGSSYNEQFF,TGTGCCAGCAGCCCTGTGAGAGGGAGCTCCTACAATGAGCAGTTCTTC
-,-,TRBV11-2,TRBJ2-7,CASSLLGGNNLIYEQYF,TGTGCCAGCAGCTTATTAGGCGGGAACAACTTAATCTACGAGCAGTACTTC
few,TRBD1,TRBV10-2,TRBJ2-1,CASSMMGQNIGQFF,TGCGCCAGCAGCATGATGGGACAGAATATTGGGCAGTTCTTC
-,-,TRBV6-1,TRBJ1-2,CASSATVGYTF,TGTGCCAGCAGTGCGACAGTAGGCTACACCTTC
-,TRBD1,TRBV18,TRBJ1-2,CASSPVRDRSYGYTF,TGTGCCAGCTCACCAGTCCGGGACAGGTCTTATGGCTACACCTTC
once,TRBD1,TRBV6-1,TRBJ1-5,CASRRQGFGNQPQHF,TGTGCCAGCAGAAGACAGGGTTTCGGCAATCAGCCCCAGCATTTT
-,-,TRBV6-1,TRBJ2-2,CASSEISGIPNTGELFF,TGTGCCAGCAGTGAGATATCAGGGATTCCGAACACCGGGGAGCTGTTTTTT
-,TRBD1,TRBV9,TRBJ2-2,CASSLRWTGGSSGELFF,TGTGCCAGCAGCCTGAGATGGACAGGGGGAAGTTCCGGGGAGCTGTTTTTT
-,TRBD2,TRBV7-3,TRBJ2-2,CASSSPGLAGEGAGELFF,TGTGCCAGCAGCTCCCCGGGACTAGCGGGAGAGGGGGCCGGGGAGCTGTTTTTT
-,TRBD2,TRBV29-1,TRBJ2-5,CSVGGLGLAGAAQYF,TGCAGCGTTGGGGGGCTAGGACTAGCGGGGGCGGCCCAGTACTTC
-,-,TRBV4-1,TRBJ1-5,CASSQDGVRVYQPQHF,TGCGCCAGCAGCCAAGATGGCGTCAGGGTCTATCAGCCCCAGCATTTT
once,-,TRBV28,TRBJ1-5,CAAGGRRYQPQHF,TGTGCCGCTGGAGGCAGGAGATATCAGCCCCAGCATTTT
-,TRBD2,TRBV28,TRBJ2-1,CASSLGDSGRARNEQFF,TGTGCCAGCAGTTTAGGGGATAGCGGGAGGGCGAGGAATGAGCAGTTCTTC